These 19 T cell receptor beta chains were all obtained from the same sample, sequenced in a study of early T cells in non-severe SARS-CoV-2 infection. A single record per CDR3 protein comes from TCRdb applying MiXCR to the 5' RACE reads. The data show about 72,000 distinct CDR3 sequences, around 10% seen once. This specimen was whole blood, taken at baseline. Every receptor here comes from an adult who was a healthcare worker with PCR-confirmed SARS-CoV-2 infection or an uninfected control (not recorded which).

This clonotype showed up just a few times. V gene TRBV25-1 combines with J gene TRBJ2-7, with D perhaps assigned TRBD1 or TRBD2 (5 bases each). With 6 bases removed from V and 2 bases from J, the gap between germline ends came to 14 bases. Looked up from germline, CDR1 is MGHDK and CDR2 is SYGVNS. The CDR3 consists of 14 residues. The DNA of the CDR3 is TGTGCCAGCAGACCCTCGGGGCAGGCCTACGAGCAGTACTTC. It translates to CASRPSGQAYEQYF.

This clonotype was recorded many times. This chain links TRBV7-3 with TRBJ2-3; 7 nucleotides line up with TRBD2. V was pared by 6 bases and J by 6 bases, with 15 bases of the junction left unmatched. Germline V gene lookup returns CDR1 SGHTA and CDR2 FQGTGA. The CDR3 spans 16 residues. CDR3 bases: TGTGCCAGCAGATCCAACCTGAGGGCGGGAGCGGATACGCAGTATTTT. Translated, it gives CASRSNLRAGADTQYF.

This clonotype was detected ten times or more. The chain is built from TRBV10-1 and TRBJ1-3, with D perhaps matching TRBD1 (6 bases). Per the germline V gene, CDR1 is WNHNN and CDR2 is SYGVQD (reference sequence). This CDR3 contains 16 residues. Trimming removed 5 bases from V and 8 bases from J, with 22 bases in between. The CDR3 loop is CASSTGLGQGRDTIYF. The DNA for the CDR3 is TGCGCCAGCAGTACTGGATTGGGACAAGGGCGAGACACCATATATTTT.

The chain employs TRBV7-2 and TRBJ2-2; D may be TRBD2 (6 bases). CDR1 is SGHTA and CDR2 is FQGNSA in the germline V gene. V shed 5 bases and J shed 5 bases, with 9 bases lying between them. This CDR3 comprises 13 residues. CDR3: CASSPRGTGELFF. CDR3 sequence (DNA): TGTGCCAGCAGCCCCCGGGGGACCGGGGAGCTGTTTTTT.

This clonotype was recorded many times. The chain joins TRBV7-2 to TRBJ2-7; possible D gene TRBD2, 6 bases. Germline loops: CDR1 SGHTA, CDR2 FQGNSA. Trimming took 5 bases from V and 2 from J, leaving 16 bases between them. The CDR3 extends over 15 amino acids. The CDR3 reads CASSPGPRGTYEQYF. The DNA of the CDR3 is TGTGCCAGCAGCCCCGGGCCGCGGGGAACCTACGAGCAGTACTTC.

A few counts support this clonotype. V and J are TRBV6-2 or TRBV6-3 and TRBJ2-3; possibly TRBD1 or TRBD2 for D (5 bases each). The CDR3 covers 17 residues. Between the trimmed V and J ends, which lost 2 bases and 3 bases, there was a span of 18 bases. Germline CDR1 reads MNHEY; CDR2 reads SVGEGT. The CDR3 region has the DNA TGTGCCAGCAGTTACGGGGGACCGCAAGAGGGGACAGATACGCAGTATTTT. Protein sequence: CASSYGGPQEGTDTQYF.

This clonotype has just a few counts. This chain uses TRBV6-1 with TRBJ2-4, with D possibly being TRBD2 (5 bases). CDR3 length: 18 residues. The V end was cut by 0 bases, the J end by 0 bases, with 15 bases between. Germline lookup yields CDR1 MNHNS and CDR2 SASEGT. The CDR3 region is CASSEAIIGILAKNIQYF. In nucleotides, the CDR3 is TGTGCCAGCAGTGAAGCAATTATCGGGATCCTAGCCAAAAACATTCAGTACTTC.

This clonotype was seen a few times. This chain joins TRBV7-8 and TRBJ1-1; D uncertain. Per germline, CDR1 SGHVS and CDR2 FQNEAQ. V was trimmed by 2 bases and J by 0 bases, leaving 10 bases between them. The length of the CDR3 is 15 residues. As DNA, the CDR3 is TGTGCCAGCAGCTTACAAAGTCTCTTGAACACTGAAGCTTTCTTT. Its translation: CASSLQSLLNTEAFF.

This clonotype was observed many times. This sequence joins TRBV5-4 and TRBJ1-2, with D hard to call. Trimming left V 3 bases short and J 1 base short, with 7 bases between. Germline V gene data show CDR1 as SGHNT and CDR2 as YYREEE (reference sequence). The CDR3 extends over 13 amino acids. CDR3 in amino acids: CASSSTFNYGYTF. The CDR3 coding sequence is TGTGCCAGCAGCTCTACCTTTAACTATGGCTACACCTTC.

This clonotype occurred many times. Here the CDR3 DNA reads TGTGCCTGGAGTGTAGCGACAGGGGTTCTCGATGAGCAGTTCTTC. Translation gives CAWSVATGVLDEQFF. The chain recombines TRBV30 with TRBJ2-1, with 8 bases that match TRBD1. V trimming: 0 bases; J trimming: 8 bases; junction bases outside the gene matches: 9. This CDR3 comprises 15 residues. The germline V gene encodes CDR1 GTSNPN and CDR2 SVGIG (reference sequence).

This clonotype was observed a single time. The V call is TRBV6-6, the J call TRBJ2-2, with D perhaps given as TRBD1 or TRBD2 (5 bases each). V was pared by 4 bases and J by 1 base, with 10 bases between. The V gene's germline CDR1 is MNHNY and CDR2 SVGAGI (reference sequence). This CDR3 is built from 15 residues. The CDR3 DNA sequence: TGTGCCAGCAGTTCCGGGACGGAGAACACCGGGGAGCTGTTTTTT. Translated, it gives CASSSGTENTGELFF.

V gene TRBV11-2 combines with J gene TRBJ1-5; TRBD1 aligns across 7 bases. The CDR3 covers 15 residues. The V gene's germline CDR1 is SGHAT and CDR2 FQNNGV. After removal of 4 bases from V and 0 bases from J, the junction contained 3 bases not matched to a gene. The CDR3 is CASSSGTVSNQPQHF. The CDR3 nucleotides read TGTGCCAGCAGCTCCGGGACAGTTAGCAATCAGCCCCAGCATTTT. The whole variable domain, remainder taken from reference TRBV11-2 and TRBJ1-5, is EAGVAQSPRYKIIEKRQSVAFWCNPISGHATLYWYQQILGQGPKLLIQFQNNGVVDDSQLPKDRFSAERLKGVDSTLKIQPAKLEDSAVYLCASSSGTVSNQPQHFGDGTRLSIL.

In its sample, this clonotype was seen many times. The CDR3 region has the DNA TGTGCCAGCAGCTTAGGGGGCACAGATACGCAGTATTTT. Amino acids: CASSLGGTDTQYF. The rearrangement links TRBV7-3 to TRBJ2-3; D call uncertain. Germline assignment: CDR1 SGHTA and CDR2 FQGTGA. V lost 2 bases and J lost 1, with 4 bases in between. The CDR3 runs to 13 residues.

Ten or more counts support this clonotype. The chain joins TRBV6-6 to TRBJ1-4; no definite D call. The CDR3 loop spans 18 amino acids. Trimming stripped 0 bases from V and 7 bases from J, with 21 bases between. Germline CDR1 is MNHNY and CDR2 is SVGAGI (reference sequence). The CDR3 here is CASSYSAFRLAGGEKLFF. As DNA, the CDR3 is TGTGCCAGCAGTTACTCCGCGTTCAGACTTGCGGGTGGTGAAAAACTGTTTTTT.

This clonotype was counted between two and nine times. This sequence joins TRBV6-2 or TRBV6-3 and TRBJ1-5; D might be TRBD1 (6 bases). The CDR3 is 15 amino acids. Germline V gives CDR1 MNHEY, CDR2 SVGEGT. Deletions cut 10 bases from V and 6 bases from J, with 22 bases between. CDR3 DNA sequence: TGTGCCATCAAAAAGGCGGGGGGCGCAGGTCAGCCCCAGCATTTT. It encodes CAIKKAGGAGQPQHF.

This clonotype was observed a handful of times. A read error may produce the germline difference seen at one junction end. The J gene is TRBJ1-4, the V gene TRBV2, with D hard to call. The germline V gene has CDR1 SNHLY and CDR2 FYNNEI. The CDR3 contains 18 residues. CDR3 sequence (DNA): TGTGCCAGCAGTGACCTGGGCAGGTCGAGGATTACTAATAAAAAACTGTTTTTT. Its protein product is CASSDLGRSRITNKKLFF.

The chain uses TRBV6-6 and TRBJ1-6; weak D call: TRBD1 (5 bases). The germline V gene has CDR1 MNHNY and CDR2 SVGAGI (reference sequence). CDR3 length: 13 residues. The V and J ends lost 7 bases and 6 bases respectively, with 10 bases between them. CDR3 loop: CASTPTVNSPLHF. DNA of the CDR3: TGTGCCAGCACCCCGACAGTTAATTCACCCCTCCACTTT.

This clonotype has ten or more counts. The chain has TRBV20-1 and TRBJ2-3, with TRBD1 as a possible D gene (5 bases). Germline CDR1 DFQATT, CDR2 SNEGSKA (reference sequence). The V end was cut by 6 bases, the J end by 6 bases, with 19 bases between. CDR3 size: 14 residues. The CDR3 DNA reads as TGCAGTGCCCGAACCGGACATGGAAGGGATACGCAGTATTTT. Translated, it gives CSARTGHGRDTQYF.

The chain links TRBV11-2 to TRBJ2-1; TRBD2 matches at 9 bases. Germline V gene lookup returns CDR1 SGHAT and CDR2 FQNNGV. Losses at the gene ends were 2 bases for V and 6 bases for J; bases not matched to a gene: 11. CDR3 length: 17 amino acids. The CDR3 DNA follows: TGTGCCAGCAGCTTAAGGCCGCTAGCGGGGTCGTCCAATGAGCAGTTCTTC. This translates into CASSLRPLAGSSNEQFF.